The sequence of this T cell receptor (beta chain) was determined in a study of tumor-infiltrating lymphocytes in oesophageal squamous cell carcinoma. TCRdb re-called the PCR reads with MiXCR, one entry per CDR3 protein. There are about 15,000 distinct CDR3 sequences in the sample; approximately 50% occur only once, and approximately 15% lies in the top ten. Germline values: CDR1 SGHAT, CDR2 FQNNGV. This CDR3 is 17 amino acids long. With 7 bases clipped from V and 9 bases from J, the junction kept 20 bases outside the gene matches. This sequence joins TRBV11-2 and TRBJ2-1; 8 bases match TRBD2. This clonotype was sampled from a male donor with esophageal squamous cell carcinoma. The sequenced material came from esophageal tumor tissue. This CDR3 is CASNMDSWLAGSVEQFF. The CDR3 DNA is TGTGCCAGCAACATGGACTCATGGTTAGCGGGATCCGTTGAGCAGTTCTTC.